This TCR beta chain is from a study of STAT5B mutations in CD4+ large granular lymphocyte leukemia. The wider study: Healthy donors showed HLA-associated enrichment of the CDR3 'QG' motif.

Produced via immunoSEQ multiplex PCR; TCRdb's table is partial and in-frame only. The sample lists some 34,000 clones, over 60% occurring once. The source of this sequence is a human donor in good health. Sequencing was done on a sample of CD4+ T cells from blood buffy coats.

The CDR3 nucleotides read TGTGCCAGCAGTTACTTTCCAACTTACGAGCAGTACTTC. Protein product: CASSYFPTYEQYF. The genes are TRBV6-6 and TRBJ2-7; D remains ambiguous. This CDR3 has 13 amino acids. Per germline, CDR1 MNHNY and CDR2 SVGAGI (reference sequence). The ends were cut back, 1 base at V and 4 bases at J, with 8 bases in the middle.